This TCR beta chain was profiled in a study of T cell changes during pregnancy in multiple sclerosis (dated 2019 in TCRdb). At the level of the whole study: In women with multiple sclerosis, the researchers looked at how the T cell repertoire shifted as pregnancy progressed.

The CDR3 sequence holds 11 residues, the cysteine and phenylalanine included. Just the 33-base CDR3 DNA is kept, in frame starting at base 1. The germline V gene encodes CDR1 MNHEY and CDR2 SVGAGI. Cut back by 5 bases and 9 bases, the V and J ends lie 11 bases apart. Libraries were prepared through the immunoSEQ multiplex PCR assay. The source is immuneACCESS, and TCRdb retained only in-frame sequences with V and J called. Part of the clones is not carried over; for the studies checked, unresolved V genes explain less than half of this, and the remainder is unexplained. The sample records about 38,000 clones, around 90% of which are singletons. The ten largest clones take up 0.56% of the sample. In regard to this clone: Its cognate antigen has yet to be identified. One base away there is no much larger clone; base qualities are not given.

The rearranged segments are TRBV6-5 and TRBJ2-7; the D gene is not confidently resolved. Material: CD4+ T cells from peripheral blood mononuclear cells, obtained before pregnancy. The TCR was taken from a female donor with multiple sclerosis, enrolled in a pregnancy study. The DNA sequence is as follows: TGTGCCAGCAGTGTAGCTTCCGGGCAGTACTTC. Its protein product is CASSVASGQYF.